Below are 26 T cell receptor beta chains sequenced from a single sample in a study of T cell changes during pregnancy in multiple sclerosis. Libraries were prepared by immunoSEQ multiplex PCR; TCRdb keeps only in-frame clonotypes and omits some of them. This sample has around 60,000 clones; 85% to 95% occur once, and the top ten carry approximately 2%. This material consisted of peripheral blood, taken after pregnancy. All receptors derive from a female donor with multiple sclerosis, enrolled in a pregnancy study.

This chain links TRBV9 with TRBJ2-1; 8 positions agree with TRBD1. This CDR3 comprises 15 residues. V shed 3 bases, J shed 3 bases, and the junction held 5 bases outside the gene matches. Germline V gene lookup returns CDR1 SGDLS and CDR2 YYNGEE. CDR3 protein: CASSESGTGYNEQFF. CDR3 in DNA: TGTGCCAGCAGCGAATCCGGGACAGGCTACAATGAGCAGTTCTTC. Full variable domain (missing parts from reference TRBV9 and TRBJ2-1): DSGVTQTPKHLITATGQRVTLRCSPRSGDLSVYWYQQSLDQGLQFLIQYYNGEERAKGNILERFSAQQFPDLHSELNLSSLELGDSALYFCASSESGTGYNEQFFGPGTRLTVL.

This chain links TRBV5-6 with TRBJ2-7, with 14 bases fitting TRBD2. The CDR3 has 16 residues. Trimming removed 4 bases from V and 4 bases from J; junction bases left unmatched: 7. Germline-derived CDR1 and CDR2 are SGHDT and YYEEEE. CDR3 nucleotides: TGTGCCAGCAGCGCGGGGACTAGCGGGAGTCGGTACGAGCAGTACTTC. It codes for CASSAGTSGSRYEQYF.

J is TRBJ1-5 and V is TRBV27, with D unresolved. The CDR3 has 14 amino acids. Germline V gene sequence: CDR1 MNHEY, CDR2 SMNVEV (reference sequence). With 5 bases removed from V and 1 base from J, the gap between germline ends came to 9 bases. CDR3: CASSPLGSNQPQHF. In DNA, the CDR3 is TGTGCCAGCAGTCCCCTCGGGAGCAATCAGCCCCAGCATTTT.

The V gene is TRBV13, the J gene TRBJ2-7, with TRBD1 matching over 8 bases. Germline trimming cut 4 bases from V and 5 bases from J; bases unmatched to any gene: 7. The CDR3 extends over 14 amino acids. Germline V gene data show CDR1 as PRHDT and CDR2 as FYEKMQ (reference sequence). This CDR3 reads CASSSGDRRDEQYF. DNA of the CDR3: TGTGCCAGCAGCTCCGGGGACAGGAGAGACGAGCAGTACTTC. Filled out from reference TRBV13 and TRBJ2-7, the complete variable domain reads AAGVIQSPRHLIKEKRETATLKCYPIPRHDTVYWYQQGPGQDPQFLISFYEKMQSDKGSIPDRFSAQQFSDYHSELNMSSLELGDSALYFCASSSGDRRDEQYFGPGTRLTVT.

This rearrangement joins TRBV18 to TRBJ2-1; TRBD2 matches at 8 bases. This CDR3 has 16 amino acids. Trimming cost V 6 bases and J 2 bases; bases outside gene matches: 9. The V gene's germline CDR1 is KGHSH and CDR2 LQKENI. The CDR3 bases are TGTGCCAGCTCTCTTAGCGGGACCAGAACCTACAATGAGCAGTTCTTC. Its protein product is CASSLSGTRTYNEQFF.

The rearrangement uses TRBV4-3 and TRBJ2-1; TRBD2 agrees at 11 bases. CDR1 is LGHNA, CDR2 YSLEER, per germline. This CDR3 comprises 22 residues. J lost 0 bases, V lost 4 bases, and 20 bases had no gene match. CDR3 sequence: CASSPTFTRGLADFRSYNEQFF. The DNA of the CDR3 is TGCGCCAGCAGCCCAACCTTTACGCGGGGACTAGCGGACTTCCGCTCCTACAATGAGCAGTTCTTC.

This chain links TRBV5-1 with TRBJ2-7; D possibly corresponds to TRBD1 (6 bases). There are 13 residues in the CDR3. In germline, CDR1 is SGHRS, CDR2 YFSETQ. Trimming shortened V by 3 bases and J by 2 bases, and 9 bases separated the two germline ends. CDR3 sequence reads: CASSWDNTYEQYF. Here the CDR3 DNA reads TGCGCCAGCAGCTGGGACAACACCTACGAGCAGTACTTC.

The chain has TRBV7-2 and TRBJ1-2; a possible D gene is TRBD1 (5 bases). Trimming removed 5 bases at V and 5 bases at J, with 15 bases between. CDR1 is SGHTA and CDR2 is FQGNSA in the germline V gene. CDR3 length: 14 amino acids. The CDR3 bases are TGTGCCAGCAGCCCTCCGAGACAGAGTTATGGCTACACCTTC. Amino acids: CASSPPRQSYGYTF.

This rearrangement joins TRBV6-5 to TRBJ1-2; TRBD1 matches at 7 bases. The CDR3 loop spans 15 amino acids. Germline V lookup: CDR1 MNHEY, CDR2 SVGAGI. V dropped 5 bases and J dropped 4; count of bases not matched to a gene: 10. Here the CDR3 reads CASSTGTEVGYGYTF. Written as DNA, the CDR3 is TGTGCCAGCAGTACGGGGACAGAGGTGGGCTATGGCTACACCTTC.

This chain joins TRBV2 and TRBJ2-1; a possible D gene is TRBD1 (6 bases). Germline CDR1 SNHLY, CDR2 FYNNEI. The CDR3 has 15 residues. The V end was cut by 11 bases, the J end by 4 bases, with 21 bases between. CDR3 in amino acids: CAGRGTSGDYNEQFF. Written as DNA, the CDR3 is TGTGCCGGAAGGGGGACCTCAGGGGATTACAATGAGCAGTTCTTC. The whole variable domain, remainder taken from reference TRBV2 and TRBJ2-1, is EPEVTQTPSHQVTQMGQEVILRCVPISNHLYFYWYRQILGQKVEFLVSFYNNEISEKSEIFDDQFSVERPDGSNFTLKIRSTKLEDSAMYFCAGRGTSGDYNEQFFGPGTRLTVL.

CDR3 nucleotides: TGTGCCAGCAGCTACGGACACTCGAACACTGAAGCTTTCTTT. This gives the protein CASSYGHSNTEAFF. The chain joins TRBV11-2 to TRBJ1-1; possible D gene TRBD1, 5 bases. Trimming pared 4 bases from V and 1 base from J, leaving 10 bases between. The CDR3 contains 14 residues. Per the germline V gene, CDR1 is SGHAT and CDR2 is FQNNGV.

The chain has TRBV20-1 and TRBJ2-1; 8 nucleotides align to TRBD1. Germline V lookup: CDR1 DFQATT, CDR2 SNEGSKA (reference sequence). The CDR3 loop spans 11 amino acids. With 1 base clipped from V and 12 bases from J, the junction kept 2 bases outside the gene matches. The CDR3 spells CSARAGTGQFF. In DNA, the CDR3 is TGCAGTGCTAGAGCCGGGACAGGGCAGTTCTTC.

The chain has TRBV19 and TRBJ1-2, with 7 bases lining up with TRBD1. CDR3 size: 14 residues. Looked up from germline, CDR1 is LNHDA and CDR2 is SQIVND (reference sequence). The ends lost 7 bases at V and 3 bases at J; junction bases unmatched: 8. CDR3 DNA: TGTGCCAGTATCAGGGGGGCGGGTGACTATGGCTACACCTTC. Its translation: CASIRGAGDYGYTF.

This rearrangement joins TRBV28 to TRBJ2-2; D possibly corresponds to TRBD2 (7 bases). V was clipped by 10 bases and J by 4 bases, with 22 bases between them. Germline loops: CDR1 MDHEN, CDR2 SYDVKM. CDR3 size: 16 residues. For the CDR3, the DNA is TGTGCCACCCGGCCCATAGGGGGGGAAAGCACCGGGGAGCTGTTTTTT. Its protein is CATRPIGGESTGELFF.

The rearrangement uses TRBV7-2 and TRBJ1-2; 7 bases fit TRBD1. There are 16 residues in the CDR3. Germline CDR1 is SGHTA and CDR2 is FQGNSA. Trimming removed 4 bases from V and 1 base from J; junction bases left unmatched: 9. The CDR3 sequence: CASSSPDRSDNYGYTF. The DNA for the CDR3 is TGTGCCAGCAGCTCTCCGGACAGGAGCGATAACTATGGCTACACCTTC.

The chain couples TRBV5-4 to TRBJ2-2; 10 nucleotides align to TRBD1. Trimming took 0 bases from V and 7 from J; bases not matched to a gene: 6. The CDR3 loop spans 16 amino acids. Germline V lookup: CDR1 SGHNT, CDR2 YYREEE (reference sequence). CDR3 residues: CASSLGLGQGFGELFF. In DNA form, the CDR3 reads TGTGCCAGCAGCTTGGGTTTGGGACAGGGGTTCGGGGAGCTGTTTTTT.

This sequence joins TRBV27 and TRBJ2-1; 9 bases line up with TRBD2. Germline CDR1 MNHEY, CDR2 SMNVEV (reference sequence). Germline trimming cut 6 bases from V and 8 bases from J; bases unmatched to any gene: 14. The CDR3 sequence is 16 residues long. In DNA, the CDR3 is TGTGCCAGCAGCCCTTTTGGCGGGAGGGCCGGCTATGAGCAGTTCTTC. Its protein is CASSPFGGRAGYEQFF.

The genes are TRBV12-5 and TRBJ1-2, with D uncertain. The ends were cut back, 2 bases at V and 5 bases at J, with 21 bases in the middle. Germline V CDR1 and CDR2: LGHNT, FRNRAP. The CDR3 runs to 17 residues. The CDR3 protein is CASGLLPPGLTRYGYTF. The CDR3 DNA sequence: TGTGCTAGTGGTTTGCTCCCGCCGGGTCTAACTAGGTATGGCTACACCTTC.

V is TRBV11-3 and J is TRBJ2-3, with TRBD2 matching 9 bases. The CDR3 totals 17 residues. The V gene's germline CDR1 is SGHNT and CDR2 YENEEA. The V segment lost 5 bases and the J segment 0 bases; nucleotides outside the gene matches: 9. CDR3 loop: CASSQGLAISSTDTQYF. CDR3 sequence (DNA): TGTGCCAGCAGCCAGGGACTAGCCATATCTAGCACAGATACGCAGTATTTT.

This clone was observed a single time. The gene calls are TRBV5-4 and TRBJ2-7; 9 positions match TRBD1. Germline trimming cut 4 bases from V and 0 bases from J; bases unmatched to any gene: 2. The CDR3 loop spans 14 amino acids. Germline CDR1 reads SGHNT; CDR2 reads YYREEE (reference sequence). In DNA, the CDR3 is TGTGCCAGCAGCCGGGACAGGGCCTCCTACGAGCAGTACTTC. This codes for CASSRDRASYEQYF.

The chain is built from TRBV30 and TRBJ1-5; no firm D call. This CDR3 has 14 residues. The germline V gene has CDR1 GTSNPN and CDR2 SVGIG (reference sequence). V lost 4 bases to trimming and J lost 1 base, with 11 bases between them. In nucleotides, the CDR3 is TGTGCCTGGACACAAACAGACAGCAATCAGCCCCAGCATTTT. It codes for CAWTQTDSNQPQHF.

The V call is TRBV11-3, the J call TRBJ2-7; D perhaps matches TRBD2 (6 bases). CDR1 is SGHNT and CDR2 is YENEEA in the germline V gene. The CDR3 loop spans 14 amino acids. V shed 0 bases and J shed 6 bases, with 12 bases lying between them. DNA for the CDR3: TGTGCCAGCAGCTTAGATGGTCCAGCGGGCGAGCAGTACTTC. Translated: CASSLDGPAGEQYF.

The V gene is TRBV13, the J gene TRBJ2-1; 10 nucleotides agree with TRBD2. The CDR3 is made up of 14 amino acids. Germline assignment: CDR1 PRHDT and CDR2 FYEKMQ (reference sequence). J gave up 7 bases and V 3 bases, and 3 bases lay outside the gene matches. The CDR3 bases are TGTGCCAGCAGCTTTATTAGCGGGAGGAATGAGCAGTTCTTC. Its protein product is CASSFISGRNEQFF.

The rearrangement joins TRBV5-8 to TRBJ1-6; 8 bases are shared with TRBD1. The J segment lost 10 bases and the V segment lost 0 bases, leaving 3 bases of the junction unmatched. CDR1 SGHTS and CDR2 YDEGEE come from the germline V gene. The CDR3 covers 14 residues. The CDR3 region is CASSLVQGVSPLHF. The CDR3 bases are TGTGCCAGCAGCTTGGTACAGGGGGTATCACCCCTCCACTTT. Combining the CDR3 with reference TRBV5-8 and TRBJ1-6 gives the whole variable domain EAGVTQSPTHLIKTRGQQATLRCSPISGHTSVYWYQQALGLGLQFLLWYDEGEERNRGNFPPRFSGRQFPNYSSELNVNALELEDSALYLCASSLVQGVSPLHFGNGTRLTVT.

The chain has TRBV30 and TRBJ2-7; 7 positions match TRBD1. This CDR3 has 13 residues. CDR1 and CDR2 (germline): GTSNPN, SVGIG (reference sequence). V was clipped by 1 base and J by 2 bases; unmatched bases: 2. CDR3 in DNA: TGTGCCTGGAGTGGGCAGGGGGCCTACGAGCAGTACTTC. Its translation is CAWSGQGAYEQYF.

This chain links TRBV11-2 with TRBJ2-1, with TRBD1 as a possible D gene (6 bases). V shed 7 bases and J shed 2 bases, with 18 bases lying between them. Germline loops: CDR1 SGHAT, CDR2 FQNNGV. This CDR3 comprises 16 residues. This CDR3 is CASNVLRGLTYNEQFF. The CDR3 nucleotides read TGTGCCAGCAACGTTCTCAGGGGATTGACCTACAATGAGCAGTTCTTC.